This T cell receptor (beta chain) derives from a study of blood T cell repertoires in COVID-19. Study as a whole: The United States, Italy and Spain were the sources of the acute and convalescent COVID-19 samples. PBMCs, B-cell-depleted T cells, or T cells provided the cDNA or gDNA that made up the material.

This CDR3 region has 15 residues. V was cut by 4 bases and J by 7 bases, with 20 bases left in between. Germline V CDR1 and CDR2: SGHKS, YYEKEE (reference sequence). Study processing details: Estimated nucleated cell counts came from reference gene primer amplification. The table came from immunoSEQ multiplex PCR; TCRdb's copy has only in-frame clones and leaves some out. V and J calls and clone size follow that table, whereas D and trimming were derived from the DNA. The sample lists around 140,000 clones, roughly 89% occurring once. The chain employs TRBV5-5 and TRBJ1-1; the D gene is possibly TRBD1 (6 bases). The sequenced sample consisted of peripheral blood. This TCR was recovered from a man aged 60 to 69 with active or convalescent COVID-19. Here the CDR3 DNA reads TGTGCCAGCAGCCCATCCCCGGGCAGGGGTAGTGAAGCTTTCTTT. The encoded protein is CASSPSPGRGSEAFF.